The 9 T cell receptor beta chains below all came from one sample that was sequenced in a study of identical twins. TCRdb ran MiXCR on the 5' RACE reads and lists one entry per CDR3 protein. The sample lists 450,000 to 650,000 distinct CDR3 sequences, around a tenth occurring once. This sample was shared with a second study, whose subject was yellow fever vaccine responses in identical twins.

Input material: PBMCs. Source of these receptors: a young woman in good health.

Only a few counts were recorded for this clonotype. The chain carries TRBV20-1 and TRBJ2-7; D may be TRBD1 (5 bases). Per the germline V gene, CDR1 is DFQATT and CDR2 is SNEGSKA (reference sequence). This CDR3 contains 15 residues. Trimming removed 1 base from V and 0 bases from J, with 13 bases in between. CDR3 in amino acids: CSARVQGRSSYEQYF. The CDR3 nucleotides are TGCAGTGCTAGAGTTCAGGGCAGGAGCTCCTACGAGCAGTACTTC.

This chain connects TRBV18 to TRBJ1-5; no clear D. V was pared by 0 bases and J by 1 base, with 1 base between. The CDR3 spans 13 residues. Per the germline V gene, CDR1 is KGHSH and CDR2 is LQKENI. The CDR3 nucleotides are TGTGCCAGCTCACCACCGAGCAATCAGCCCCAGCATTTT. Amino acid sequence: CASSPPSNQPQHF. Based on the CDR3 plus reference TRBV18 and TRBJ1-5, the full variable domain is NAGVMQNPRHLVRRRGQEARLRCSPMKGHSHVYWYRQLPEEGLKFMVYLQKENIIDESGMPKERFSAEFPKEGPSILRIQQVVRGDSAAYFCASSPPSNQPQHFGDGTRLSIL.

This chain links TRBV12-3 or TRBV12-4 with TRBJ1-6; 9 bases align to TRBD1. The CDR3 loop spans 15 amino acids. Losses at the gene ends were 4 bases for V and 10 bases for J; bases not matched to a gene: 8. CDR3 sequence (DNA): TGTGCCAGCAGTTCAACCGGGACAGGGTACTCACCCCTCCACTTT. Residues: CASSSTGTGYSPLHF.

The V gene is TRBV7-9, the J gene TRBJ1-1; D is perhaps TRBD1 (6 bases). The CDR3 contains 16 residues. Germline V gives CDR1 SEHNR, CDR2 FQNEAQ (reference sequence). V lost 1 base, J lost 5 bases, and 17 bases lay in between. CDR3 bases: TGTGCCAGCAGCTTAGGGGGGCTGGGGGCGGGAACTGAAGCTTTCTTT. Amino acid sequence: CASSLGGLGAGTEAFF.

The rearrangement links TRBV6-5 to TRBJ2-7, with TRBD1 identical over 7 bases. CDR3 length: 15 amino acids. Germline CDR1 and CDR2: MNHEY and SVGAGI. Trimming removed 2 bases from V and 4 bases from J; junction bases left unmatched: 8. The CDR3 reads CASSYLSTGEYEQYF. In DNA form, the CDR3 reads TGTGCCAGCAGTTACCTGAGTACAGGGGAATACGAGCAGTACTTC.

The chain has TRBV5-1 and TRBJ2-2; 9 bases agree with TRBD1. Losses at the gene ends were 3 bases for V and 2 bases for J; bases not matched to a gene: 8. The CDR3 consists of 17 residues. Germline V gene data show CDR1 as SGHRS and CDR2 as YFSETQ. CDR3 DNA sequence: TGCGCCAGCAGCTGGCCCCAGGGACAGGGAAACACCGGGGAGCTGTTTTTT. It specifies CASSWPQGQGNTGELFF.

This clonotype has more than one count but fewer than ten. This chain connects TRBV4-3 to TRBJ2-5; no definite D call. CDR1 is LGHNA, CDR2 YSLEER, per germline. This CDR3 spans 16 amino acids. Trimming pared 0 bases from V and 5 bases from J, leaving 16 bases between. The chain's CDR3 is CASSQDPAVGFETQYF. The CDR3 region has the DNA TGCGCCAGCAGCCAAGATCCGGCGGTTGGGTTCGAGACCCAGTACTTC.

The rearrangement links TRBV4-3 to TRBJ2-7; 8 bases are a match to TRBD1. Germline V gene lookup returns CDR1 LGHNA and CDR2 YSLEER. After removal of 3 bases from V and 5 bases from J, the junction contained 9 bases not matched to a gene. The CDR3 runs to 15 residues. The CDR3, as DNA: TGCGCCAGCAGCCAGTCACGGACAGGGATCGACGAGCAGTACTTC. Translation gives CASSQSRTGIDEQYF.

The CDR3 reads CSARDFGTRPTDTQYF. The CDR3 region has the DNA TGCAGTGCTAGAGATTTCGGGACTAGACCCACAGATACGCAGTATTTT. V usage is TRBV20-1 and J usage is TRBJ2-3; 8 positions agree with TRBD2. Germline V gene sequence: CDR1 DFQATT, CDR2 SNEGSKA (reference sequence). The CDR3 spans 16 residues. The V gene end was trimmed by 0 bases and the J gene end by 2 bases; junction bases not matched to a gene: 7.